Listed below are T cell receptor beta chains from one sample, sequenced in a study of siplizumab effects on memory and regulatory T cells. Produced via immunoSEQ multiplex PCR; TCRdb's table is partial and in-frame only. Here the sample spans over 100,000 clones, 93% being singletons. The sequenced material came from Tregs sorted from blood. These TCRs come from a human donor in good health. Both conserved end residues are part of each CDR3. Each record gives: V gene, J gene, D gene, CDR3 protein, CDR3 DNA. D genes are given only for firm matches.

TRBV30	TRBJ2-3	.	CAWSQGTDTQYF	TGTGCCTGGAGCCAGGGTACAGATACGCAGTATTTT
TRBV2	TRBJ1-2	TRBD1	CASSRQGDGYTF	TGTGCCAGCAGTCGACAGGGGGATGGCTACACCTTC
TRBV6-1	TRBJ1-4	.	CASSEYWGQNEKLFF	TGTGCCAGCAGTGAATACTGGGGACAAAATGAAAAACTGTTTTTT
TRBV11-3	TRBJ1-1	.	CASSSRGAANTEAFF	TGTGCCAGCTCAAGTAGGGGAGCAGCGAACACTGAAGCTTTCTTT
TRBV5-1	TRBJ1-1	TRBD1	CASSLAGDSAEAFF	TGCGCCAGCAGCTTGGCCGGGGACAGCGCTGAAGCTTTCTTT
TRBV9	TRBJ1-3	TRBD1	CASSKGQEGNTIYF	TGTGCCAGCAGCAAGGGACAGGAAGGAAACACCATATATTTT
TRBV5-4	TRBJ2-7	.	CASSPMHRTYEQYF	TGTGCCAGCAGCCCGATGCACAGGACCTACGAGCAGTACTTC
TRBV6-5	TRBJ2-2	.	CASSYVIGAGGELFF	TGTGCCAGCAGTTACGTTATCGGGGCGGGGGGGGAGCTGTTTTTT
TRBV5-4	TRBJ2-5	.	CASSSPETQETQYF	TGTGCCAGCAGCTCCCCCGAGACGCAAGAGACCCAGTACTTC
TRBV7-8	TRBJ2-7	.	CASSLGWPGDEQYF	TGTGCCAGCAGCTTAGGCTGGCCAGGGGACGAGCAGTACTTC
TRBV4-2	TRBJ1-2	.	CASSQVPALNYGYTF	TGTGCCAGCAGCCAAGTCCCAGCTCTTAACTATGGCTACACCTTC
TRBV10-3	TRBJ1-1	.	CAIRQDTEAFF	TGTGCCATCAGGCAGGACACTGAAGCTTTCTTT
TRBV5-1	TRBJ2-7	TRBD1	CASGTGGVPYEQYF	TGCGCCAGCGGGACAGGGGGCGTCCCCTACGAGCAGTACTTC
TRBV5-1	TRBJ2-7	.	CASSLDQYEQYF	TGCGCCAGCAGCTTGGATCAATACGAGCAGTACTTC